This TCR beta chain stems from a study of blood T cell repertoires in COVID-19. The wider study: Acute and convalescent COVID-19 specimens originated in the United States, Italy and Spain.

CDR3 length: 14 residues. V was pared by 0 bases and J by 5 bases, with 10 bases between. Germline values: CDR1 GTSNPN, CDR2 SVGIG (reference sequence). Authors' data handling: Estimates of nucleated cell counts were drawn from the amplification of reference gene primers. TCRdb's copy holds only in-frame clones and misses some; the assay was immunoSEQ multiplex PCR. That table supplies the V and J calls and clone size; D and trimming were determined from the DNA. The sample includes 300,000 to 400,000 clones, about 87% of them seen just once. Those enrolled in Seattle joined during active infection and were followed longitudinally afterward.

This chain joins TRBV30 and TRBJ1-4; maybe TRBD1 (5 bases). Sequencing was done on a sample of peripheral blood. The TCR sequence derives from a man aged 30 to 45 with COVID-19, enrolled during active disease. For the CDR3, the DNA is TGTGCCTGGAGTGTAACAGGAAGAAATGAAAAACTGTTTTTT. Translated: CAWSVTGRNEKLFF.